The clone carrying this T cell receptor (beta chain) was seen only a few times. The data are from a study of beta chain features in type 1 diabetes. This CDR3 comprises 14 residues. V was pared by 6 bases and J by 4 bases, with 15 bases between. Germline V gives CDR1 MNHNY, CDR2 SVGAGI (reference sequence). The sequenced template was cDNA made from the entire isolated RNA. Data came from immunoSEQ multiplex PCR; TCRdb stores just in-frame clones and leaves some out. This sample carries hundreds of thousands of clones, around 13% of them seen once, and the ten largest clones take roughly 0.036%. Every participating donor gave one draw, a heparinised blood sample averaging around 120 mL. CD45RO/CCR7/CD25/CD127/CD95/CD27 staining was used to isolate CD4+ naive, central memory, regulatory and stem cell-like memory cells by sorting.

The chain recombines TRBV6-6 with TRBJ2-5; possible D gene TRBD1, 6 bases. Sequenced sample: naive CD4+ T cells from blood. This receptor was identified in a young man in good health. In DNA, the CDR3 is TGTGCCAGCAGACTCGGACAGCTGGGAGAGACCCAGTACTTC. The encoded protein is CASRLGQLGETQYF.